What follows describes a single T cell receptor beta chain. Its antigen is unidentified. This PCR relied on a set of 60 Vbeta primers and 13 Jbeta primers. Assay used: immunoSEQ multiplex PCR; TCRdb lists only in-frame clones, some missing. The repertoire includes tens of thousands of clones, approximately 82% of them detected once, and 1.9% sits in the top ten. The data belong to a study of cytomegalovirus exposure and HLA in healthy donors. Findings and limits, study-wide: Trimming of TCR beta V- and J-genes showed a link, identified in a later analysis, to a missense DCLRE1C variant.

The germline gives CDR1 SGHTA, CDR2 FQGNSA. With 1 base clipped from V and 2 bases from J, the junction kept 2 bases outside the gene matches. The CDR3 has 15 amino acids. The sequence was obtained from a man younger than 35 in good health and CMV-seronegative. Sequenced input: PBMCs. The chain combines TRBV7-2 with TRBJ2-5, with 9 bases identical to TRBD2. Here the CDR3 reads CASSLVAGAQETQYF. CDR3 in DNA: TGTGCCAGCAGCTTAGTAGCGGGGGCTCAAGAGACCCAGTACTTC.